These 27 T cell receptor beta chains originate from one sample sequenced in a study of OX40 agonist ivuxolimab in advanced cancers. The protocol was immunoSEQ multiplex PCR, while the TCRdb copy is restricted to in-frame clones and leaves out a portion. This sample carries about 66,000 clones, approximately 90% of them seen once, and the ten largest clones take approximately 0.67%. Sequencing used CD4+ or CD8+ T cells sorted from blood, obtained in a trial of the OX40 agonist ivuxolimab. Receptors were obtained from an adult with an advanced solid tumor such as melanoma, head and neck, liver or kidney cancer.

This chain uses TRBV5-4 with TRBJ2-1; D remains ambiguous. The CDR3 loop spans 15 amino acids. Germline-derived CDR1 and CDR2 are SGHNT and YYREEE (reference sequence). V was pared by 1 base and J by 0 bases, with 8 bases between. The CDR3 nucleotides are TGTGCCAGCAGCTTGTCTTATAGCTCCTACAATGAGCAGTTCTTC. It encodes CASSLSYSSYNEQFF.

The CDR3 coding sequence is TGCGCCAGCAGTGTGGACAGGGTCTATGGCTACACCTTC. This codes for CASSVDRVYGYTF. The chain uses TRBV5-1 and TRBJ1-2, with TRBD1 matching 8 bases. The CDR3 length is 13 residues. Germline CDR1 SGHRS, CDR2 YFSETQ. Unmatched junction bases numbered 4, after V lost 5 bases and J lost 4 bases.

The chain couples TRBV18 to TRBJ2-7, with TRBD2 matching over 9 bases. The CDR3 sequence is 14 residues long. Germline CDR1 KGHSH, CDR2 LQKENI. The junction had 4 bases not matched to a gene; V was cut back by 0 bases and J by 7 bases. The DNA for the CDR3 is TGTGCCAGCTCACCACCGACTAGCGGAGAAGAGCAGTACTTC. It codes for CASSPPTSGEEQYF.

This chain joins TRBV28 and TRBJ2-7; perhaps D is TRBD1 or TRBD2 (6 bases each). The V end lost 7 bases, the J end lost 1 base, and 20 bases lay between the germline ends. The CDR3 runs to 16 residues. Germline V gives CDR1 MDHEN, CDR2 SYDVKM. The CDR3: CASTPWGAGRSYEQYF. In DNA, the CDR3 is TGTGCCAGCACTCCATGGGGGGCAGGGCGGTCCTACGAGCAGTACTTC. Supplemented by reference TRBV28 and TRBJ2-7, the full variable domain reads DVKVTQSSRYLVKRTGEKVFLECVQDMDHENMFWYRQDPGLGLRLIYFSYDVKMKEKGDIPEGYSVSREKKERFSLILESASTNQTSMYLCASTPWGAGRSYEQYFGPGTRLTVT.

This clone was counted once. The chain couples TRBV19 to TRBJ2-3, with 8 bases matching TRBD1. CDR1 is LNHDA, CDR2 SQIVND, per germline (reference sequence). The CDR3 has 16 residues. J gave up 5 bases and V 4 bases, and 11 bases lay outside the gene matches. The CDR3: CASSTRQGRYGDTQYF. Written as DNA, the CDR3 is TGTGCCAGTAGTACGCGACAGGGGAGGTATGGAGATACGCAGTATTTT.

This rearrangement joins TRBV5-1 to TRBJ2-7; 9 positions agree with TRBD1. This CDR3 comprises 14 residues. Germline trimming cut 4 bases from V and 7 bases from J; bases unmatched to any gene: 9. Germline-derived CDR1 and CDR2 are SGHRS and YFSETQ. The CDR3, as DNA: TGCGCCAGCAGCGCTCTCTGGACAGGGGAAGAGCAGTACTTC. This gives the protein CASSALWTGEEQYF.

The chain joins TRBV19 to TRBJ2-2; D possibly corresponds to TRBD1 (6 bases). Between the trimmed V and J ends, which lost 10 bases and 8 bases, there was a span of 14 bases. The V gene's germline CDR1 is LNHDA and CDR2 SQIVND (reference sequence). This CDR3 has 12 residues. The CDR3 reads CATTTGWGELFF. The CDR3 DNA reads as TGTGCCACCACGACAGGTTGGGGGGAGCTGTTTTTT.

V gene TRBV7-6 combines with J gene TRBJ1-1, with D unclear. Per the germline V gene, CDR1 is SGHVS and CDR2 is FNYEAQ. Between the trimmed V and J ends, which lost 2 bases and 5 bases, there was a span of 6 bases. The length of the CDR3 is 12 residues. This chain's CDR3 is CASSLIGTEAFF. In nucleotides, the CDR3 is TGTGCCAGCAGCTTAATCGGGACTGAAGCTTTCTTT.

This clone appeared a single time. The rearrangement links TRBV23-1 to TRBJ1-3; 7 nucleotides match TRBD1. TRBV23-1 is filed as an ORF, its function uncertain. With 5 bases clipped from V and 4 bases from J, the junction kept 23 bases outside the gene matches. The CDR3 runs 20 residues. DNA for the CDR3: TGCGCCAGCAGTAACCCCCTGAGGACAGGCGGTGAGAAAATCGGAAACACCATATATTTT. It codes for CASSNPLRTGGEKIGNTIYF.

About this clone itself: Other DNA sequences in this sample translate to the same CDR3. The chain has TRBV19 and TRBJ2-2; D is uncertain. This CDR3 contains 11 residues. The germline V and J ends were trimmed by 9 bases and 0 bases, with 2 bases remaining between them. Germline V lookup: CDR1 LNHDA, CDR2 SQIVND (reference sequence). The CDR3 DNA reads TGTGCCAGCGCGAACACCGGGGAGCTGTTTTTT. It encodes CASANTGELFF.

This chain links TRBV28 with TRBJ1-2; D remains ambiguous. Trimming cost V 3 bases and J 7 bases, with 18 bases left between them. Germline CDR1 reads MDHEN; CDR2 reads SYDVKM. The CDR3 is made up of 15 amino acids. Here the CDR3 DNA reads TGTGCCAGCAGTTTGCCCGGGCCGGGATCGAGTGGCTACACCTTC. Translation: CASSLPGPGSSGYTF.

V is TRBV19 and J is TRBJ1-2, with unresolved D. Germline-derived CDR1 and CDR2 are LNHDA and SQIVND (reference sequence). Trimming pared 5 bases from V and 8 bases from J, leaving 12 bases between. The CDR3 loop spans 12 amino acids. The CDR3 coding sequence is TGTGCCAGTAGTTTGGAAGGGTTCGGCTACACCTTC. Protein product: CASSLEGFGYTF.

The rearrangement uses TRBV5-1 and TRBJ1-4; D is unresolved. Germline CDR1 reads SGHRS; CDR2 reads YFSETQ. Trimming removed 0 bases from V and 8 bases from J, with 14 bases in between. There are 15 residues in the CDR3. CDR3 region: CASSLEGARAEKLFF. The CDR3 DNA reads as TGCGCCAGCAGCTTGGAAGGCGCCCGGGCAGAAAAACTGTTTTTT.

V usage is TRBV30 and J usage is TRBJ2-1; 7 nucleotides line up with TRBD1. Trimming removed 1 base from V and 0 bases from J; junction bases left unmatched: 3. Germline assignment: CDR1 GTSNPN and CDR2 SVGIG (reference sequence). The CDR3 has 15 residues. CDR3 sequence reads: CAWSGDRVSYNEQFF. CDR3 coding DNA: TGTGCCTGGAGTGGGGACAGAGTCTCCTACAATGAGCAGTTCTTC.

This chain connects TRBV9 to TRBJ1-1; D is undetermined. The CDR3 length is 13 residues. Trimming stripped 6 bases from V and 1 base from J, with 10 bases between. Germline CDR1 is SGDLS and CDR2 is YYNGEE. CDR3 sequence (DNA): TGTGCCAGCACCAAGGGAGGGAACACTGAAGCTTTCTTT. Translated: CASTKGGNTEAFF.

The V and J genes are TRBV7-2 and TRBJ1-2; D is possibly TRBD1 (6 bases). The V gene's germline CDR1 is SGHTA and CDR2 FQGNSA. This CDR3 is built from 15 residues. The germline V and J ends were trimmed by 1 base and 5 bases, with 14 bases remaining between them. The CDR3 nucleotides read TGTGCCAGCAGCTTAGGTTCGGGGGCTCAATATGGCTACACCTTC. This encodes CASSLGSGAQYGYTF.

This clone was detected only once. The chain uses TRBV15 and TRBJ2-2, with D perhaps given as TRBD1 or TRBD2 (5 bases each). The CDR3 totals 13 residues. V dropped 8 bases and J dropped 7 bases, with 14 bases sitting between them. Per the germline V gene, CDR1 is LNHNV and CDR2 is YYDKDF (reference sequence). The CDR3 here is CATSGTLGGELFF. Written as DNA, the CDR3 is TGTGCCACCTCCGGGACCCTGGGCGGGGAGCTGTTTTTT. Full variable domain (rest looked up from reference TRBV15 and TRBJ2-2): DAMVIQNPRYQVTQFGKPVTLSCSQTLNHNVMYWYQQKSSQAPKLLFHYYDKDFNNEADTPDNFQSRRPNTSFCFLDIRSPGLGDTAMYLCATSGTLGGELFFGEGSRLTVL.

This chain links TRBV10-3 with TRBJ1-1; weak D call: TRBD1 (5 bases). The CDR3 sequence is 14 residues long. Looked up from germline, CDR1 is ENHRY and CDR2 is SYGVKD. V lost 10 bases and J 1 base, leaving 16 bases between the germline ends. CDR3 coding DNA: TGTGCCAGCGGCTCGGGGCGGGGGAACACTGAAGCTTTCTTT. Amino acids: CASGSGRGNTEAFF.

V usage is TRBV11-3 and J usage is TRBJ2-2; TRBD1 matches 7 bases. Germline V gene sequence: CDR1 SGHNT, CDR2 YENEEA. This CDR3 spans 16 amino acids. Germline trimming cut 4 bases from V and 0 bases from J; bases unmatched to any gene: 5. Here the CDR3 DNA reads TGTGCCAGCAGCTCTCGCGGACAGGCGAACACCGGGGAGCTGTTTTTT. It is translated as CASSSRGQANTGELFF. Full variable domain (outside the CDR3, taken from reference TRBV11-3 and TRBJ2-2): EAGVVQSPRYKIIEKKQPVAFWCNPISGHNTLYWYLQNLGQGPELLIRYENEEAVDDSQLPKDRFSAERLKGVDSTLKIQPAELGDSAVYLCASSSRGQANTGELFFGEGSRLTVL.

The chain combines TRBV28 with TRBJ2-2, with a possible D match to TRBD2 (5 bases). Germline V gene sequence: CDR1 MDHEN, CDR2 SYDVKM. CDR3 size: 15 residues. V gave up 6 bases and J gave up 0 bases, with 11 bases separating them. The chain's CDR3 is CASSPGLTNTGELFF. Written as DNA, the CDR3 is TGTGCCAGCAGCCCCGGACTCACGAACACCGGGGAGCTGTTTTTT.

This chain uses TRBV5-8 with TRBJ2-7, with D hard to call. CDR3 length: 13 residues. CDR1 is SGHTS and CDR2 is YDEGEE in the germline V gene. V was shortened by 0 bases and J by 3 bases, with 7 bases between the two germline ends. The CDR3 region is CASSLARVYEQYF. The CDR3 nucleotides read TGTGCCAGCAGCTTGGCACGGGTCTACGAGCAGTACTTC.

The chain uses TRBV28 and TRBJ1-4; TRBD1 matches 10 bases. From germline, CDR1 is MDHEN and CDR2 SYDVKM. The CDR3 contains 14 residues. The trim removed 7 bases at V and 7 bases at J, leaving 6 bases unmatched. The CDR3 region has the DNA TGTGCCAGCATGGGACAGGGGATTTCTGAAAAACTGTTTTTT. Translation gives CASMGQGISEKLFF.

The V and J genes are TRBV28 and TRBJ2-7, with a weak D call TRBD1 (6 bases). This CDR3 comprises 14 residues. V was shortened by 3 bases and J by 6 bases, with 15 bases between the two germline ends. Germline loops: CDR1 MDHEN, CDR2 SYDVKM. CDR3 sequence: CASSLLGDKTEQYF. The CDR3 region has the DNA TGTGCCAGCAGTTTGCTAGGGGACAAAACCGAGCAGTACTTC.

This clone was found a few times. The chain recombines TRBV10-3 with TRBJ1-5; D is undetermined. V lost 2 bases and J lost 5, with 7 bases in between. The V gene's germline CDR1 is ENHRY and CDR2 SYGVKD. The length of the CDR3 is 13 residues. The CDR3: CAISEGGDQPQHF. The CDR3 region has the DNA TGTGCCATCAGTGAGGGTGGCGATCAGCCCCAGCATTTT.

The chain has TRBV5-1 and TRBJ2-7, with no clear D. This CDR3 region has 15 residues. The V end was cut by 0 bases, the J end by 3 bases, with 13 bases between. The V gene's germline CDR1 is SGHRS and CDR2 YFSETQ. CDR3 region: CASSLGGPTIYEQYF. The CDR3 coding sequence is TGCGCCAGCAGCTTGGGCGGTCCAACCATCTACGAGCAGTACTTC.

The V and J genes are TRBV29-1 and TRBJ2-7; D is undetermined. This CDR3 comprises 11 residues. Trimming cost V 1 base and J 7 bases, with 8 bases left between them. Germline V gives CDR1 SQVTM, CDR2 ANQGSEA. CDR3 residues: CSVEGVGEQYF. The CDR3 DNA is TGCAGCGTTGAAGGCGTAGGGGAGCAGTACTTC.

J is TRBJ2-7 and V is TRBV5-1; D might be TRBD1 (6 bases). The CDR3 loop spans 15 amino acids. Trimming removed 3 bases from V and 5 bases from J, with 18 bases in between. Per germline, CDR1 SGHRS and CDR2 YFSETQ. CDR3 protein: CASSWGTGPTNEQYF. The CDR3 region has the DNA TGCGCCAGCAGCTGGGGAACAGGGCCTACAAACGAGCAGTACTTC.